The rows below give T cell receptor beta chains drawn from one sample of a study of blood T cell repertoires in COVID-19. Assay: immunoSEQ multiplex PCR; the TCRdb copy retains only in-frame clones and omits some. The repertoire consists of some 240,000 clones, with around 87% occurring once and the leading ten covering around 3%. Material for sequencing was PBMCs or T cells enriched from blood (not recorded which). The receptor source for this set is a woman between 40 and 55 years old with acute COVID-19. The CDR3 runs from the conserved cysteine through the conserved F or W. Fields, in order: clone size, J gene, D gene, V gene, CDR3 DNA, CDR3 protein. D genes are given only for firm matches. Some rows mark clone size as missing; the rest say once, few, many or name a class of expanded clone.

>.|TRBJ2-7|TRBD2|TRBV19
TGTGCCAGTAGTATGCGGGAGGGGTACGAGCAGTACTTC
CASSMREGYEQYF
>.|TRBJ2-7|.|TRBV25-1
TGTGCCAGCAGTGGCGTCCGAAACGAGCAGTACTTC
CASSGVRNEQYF
>.|TRBJ1-2|TRBD1|TRBV7-2
TGTGCCAGCAGCTTAAAGGCAGGGGGCTTCGGCTATGGCTACACCTTC
CASSLKAGGFGYGYTF
>.|TRBJ2-5|.|TRBV29-1
TGCAGCGTTGTGGGGGGAGAGACCCAGTACTTC
CSVVGGETQYF
>.|TRBJ2-7|TRBD2|TRBV29-1
TGCAGCGTTGAAGATCTTGTTCGAACCCTGCAGAGTAGGCGGGAGTCCTACGAGCAGTACTTC
CSVEDLVRTLQSRRESYEQYF
>.|TRBJ1-5|.|TRBV21-1
TGTGCCAGCAGCAGACTGGAAAGACAGGAAAATCAGCCCCAGCATTTT
CASSRLERQENQPQHF
>.|TRBJ1-2|TRBD1|TRBV7-8
TGTGCCAGCAGCTTAGGCGCCAGGACAGGGAGAGGCTACACCTTC
CASSLGARTGRGYTF
>few|TRBJ2-2|TRBD2|TRBV11-2
TGTGCCAGCAGCCCCGGGTTAGCGGGACTGATCGGGGAGCTGTTTTTT
CASSPGLAGLIGELFF
>.|TRBJ2-2|TRBD2|TRBV2
TGTGCCAGCAGCCTAGCGGGAGGAGGGGGAAGCACCGGGGAGCTGTTTTTT
CASSLAGGGGSTGELFF
>.|TRBJ1-2|TRBD1|TRBV28
TGTGCCAGCAGCGACGGACAGGGGGCCTATGGCTACACCTTC
CASSDGQGAYGYTF
>.|TRBJ2-2|TRBD1|TRBV13
TGTGCCAGCAGCTCCGGGACAGTCGGCGGGGAGCTGTTTTTT
CASSSGTVGGELFF
>.|TRBJ2-7|.|TRBV18
TGTGCCAGCTCACCGCGGAGGGGCGGCTACGAGCAGTACTTC
CASSPRRGGYEQYF
>.|TRBJ2-3|.|TRBV25-1
TGTGCCAGCAGTGGGAGAAGATCAGATACGCAGTATTTT
CASSGRRSDTQYF
>.|TRBJ2-7|.|TRBV10-3
TGTGCCATCAGTGAGTTGCAGGAGCAGTACTTC
CAISELQEQYF
>.|TRBJ2-2|TRBD2|TRBV3-1/TRBV3-2
TGTGCCAGCAGCCTTAGCCCCCCGGGACTAGGATTGAACACCGGGGAGCTGTTTTTT
CASSLSPPGLGLNTGELFF
>.|TRBJ2-1|.|TRBV10-3
TGTGCCATCAGTGATCAGGCATGGAAATACAATGAGCAGTTCTTC
CAISDQAWKYNEQFF
>.|TRBJ2-7|TRBD2|TRBV5-1
TGCGCCAGCAGCTTGACTAGCGGGAGGCGAACCTACGAGCAGTACTTC
CASSLTSGRRTYEQYF
>.|TRBJ2-3|.|TRBV6-4
TGTGCCAGCAGTGCCTTTAGCGGCAGCACAGATACGCAGTATTTT
CASSAFSGSTDTQYF
>once|TRBJ1-5|.|TRBV6-6
TGTGCCAGCAGCGGAAGGGGTGTAGGCAATCAGCCCCAGCATTTT
CASSGRGVGNQPQHF
>few|TRBJ1-1|.|TRBV9
TGTGCCAGCAGCGTCACAGGGCAAAACACTGAAGCTTTCTTT
CASSVTGQNTEAFF